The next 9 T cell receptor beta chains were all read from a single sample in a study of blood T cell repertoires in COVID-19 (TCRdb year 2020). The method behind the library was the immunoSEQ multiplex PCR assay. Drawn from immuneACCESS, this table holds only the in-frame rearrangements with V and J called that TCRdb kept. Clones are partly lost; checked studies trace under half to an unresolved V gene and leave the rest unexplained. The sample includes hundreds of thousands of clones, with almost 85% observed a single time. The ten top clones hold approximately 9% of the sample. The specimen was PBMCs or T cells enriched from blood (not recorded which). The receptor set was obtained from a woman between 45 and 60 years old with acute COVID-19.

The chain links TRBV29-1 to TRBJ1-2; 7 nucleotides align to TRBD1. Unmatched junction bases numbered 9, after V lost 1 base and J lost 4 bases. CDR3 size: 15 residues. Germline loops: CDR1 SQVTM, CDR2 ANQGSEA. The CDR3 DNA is TGCAGCGTTGAAGCCCCCCGGGACAGACTCTATGGCTACACCTTC. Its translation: CSVEAPRDRLYGYTF.

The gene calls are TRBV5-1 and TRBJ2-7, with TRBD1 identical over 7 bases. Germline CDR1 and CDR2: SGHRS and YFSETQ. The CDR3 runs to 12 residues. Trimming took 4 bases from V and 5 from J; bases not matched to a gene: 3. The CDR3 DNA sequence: TGCGCCAGCAGCCGACAGGGCGACGAGCAGTACTTC. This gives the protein CASSRQGDEQYF.

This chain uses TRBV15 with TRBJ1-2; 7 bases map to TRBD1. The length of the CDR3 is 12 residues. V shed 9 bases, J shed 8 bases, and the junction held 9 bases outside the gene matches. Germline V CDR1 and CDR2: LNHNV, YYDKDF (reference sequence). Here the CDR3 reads CATGTAFEGYTF. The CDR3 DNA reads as TGTGCCACTGGGACAGCTTTTGAGGGCTACACCTTC.

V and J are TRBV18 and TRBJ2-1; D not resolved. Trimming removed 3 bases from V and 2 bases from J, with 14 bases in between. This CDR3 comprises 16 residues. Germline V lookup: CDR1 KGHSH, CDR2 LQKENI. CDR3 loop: CASSPLKRLTYNEQFF. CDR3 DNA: TGTGCCAGCTCACCCCTAAAGCGCCTCACCTACAATGAGCAGTTCTTC.

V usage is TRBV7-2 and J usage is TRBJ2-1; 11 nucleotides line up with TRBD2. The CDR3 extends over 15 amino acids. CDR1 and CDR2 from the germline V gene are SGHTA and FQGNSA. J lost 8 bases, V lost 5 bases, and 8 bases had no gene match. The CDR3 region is CASSAIAGGPYEQFF. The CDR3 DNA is TGTGCCAGCAGCGCGATAGCGGGGGGGCCCTATGAGCAGTTCTTC.

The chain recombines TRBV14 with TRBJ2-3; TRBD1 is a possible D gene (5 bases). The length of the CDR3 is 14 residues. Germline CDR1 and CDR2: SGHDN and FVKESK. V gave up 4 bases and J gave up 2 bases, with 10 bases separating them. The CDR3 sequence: CASSPRQYTDTQYF. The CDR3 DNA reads TGTGCCAGCAGCCCCAGACAGTACACAGATACGCAGTATTTT.

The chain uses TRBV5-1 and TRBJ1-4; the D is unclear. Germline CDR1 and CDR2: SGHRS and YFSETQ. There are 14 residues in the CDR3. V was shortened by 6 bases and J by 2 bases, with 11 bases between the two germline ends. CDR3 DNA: TGCGCCAGCACAATGGGGAGTACTAATGAAAAACTGTTTTTT. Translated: CASTMGSTNEKLFF.

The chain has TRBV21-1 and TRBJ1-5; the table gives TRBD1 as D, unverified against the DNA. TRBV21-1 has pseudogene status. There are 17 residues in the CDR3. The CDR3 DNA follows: TGTGCCAGCAGCAAACGACAGGGTGAGAAATGCAATCAGCCCCAGCATTTT. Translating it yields CASSKRQGEKCNQPQHF.

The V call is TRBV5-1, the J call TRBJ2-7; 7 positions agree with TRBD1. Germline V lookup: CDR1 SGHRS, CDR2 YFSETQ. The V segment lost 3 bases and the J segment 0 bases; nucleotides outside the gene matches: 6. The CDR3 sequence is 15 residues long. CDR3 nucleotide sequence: TGCGCCAGCAGCTCGTTACAGGGGATCTCCTACGAGCAGTACTTC. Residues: CASSSLQGISYEQYF.